The 21 T cell receptor beta chains listed next were all sequenced from one sample in a study of radiation and T cells in renal cell carcinoma. The assay was immunoSEQ multiplex PCR, and TCRdb's table has in-frame clones only and misses some. This table has about 140,000 clones, around four fifths appearing once. Time point given: baseline pretreatment blood. Treatment noted: 15 Gy SBRT to primary tumor, nephrectomy 4 weeks later. The material sequenced was blood, taken from a patient whose treatment included radiotherapy and nephrectomy. The receptors originated from a woman aged 50 to 60 with renal cell carcinoma.

The chain joins TRBV14 to TRBJ1-4, with D possibly being TRBD1 (5 bases). Trimming stripped 3 bases from V and 3 bases from J, with 11 bases between. The CDR3 spans 15 residues. Germline CDR1 reads SGHDN; CDR2 reads FVKESK. The CDR3 DNA sequence: TGTGCCAGCAGCCAGGGTCCGGGGGCTAATGAAAAACTGTTTTTT. As protein: CASSQGPGANEKLFF.

V gene TRBV10-3 combines with J gene TRBJ1-1, with TRBD1 matching over 10 bases. This CDR3 comprises 15 residues. Germline-derived CDR1 and CDR2 are ENHRY and SYGVKD. The trim removed 6 bases at V and 5 bases at J, leaving 9 bases unmatched. CDR3 sequence (DNA): TGTGCCATCAGCACTCCGGGACAGGGGACAACTGAAGCTTTCTTT. It encodes CAISTPGQGTTEAFF.

The chain combines TRBV18 with TRBJ1-5, with D hard to call. This CDR3 contains 15 residues. Trimming pared 3 bases from V and 0 bases from J, leaving 9 bases between. Per germline, CDR1 KGHSH and CDR2 LQKENI. Here the CDR3 reads CASSPYWGSNQPQHF. The CDR3 DNA follows: TGTGCCAGCTCACCCTATTGGGGTAGCAATCAGCCCCAGCATTTT.

This sequence joins TRBV7-8 and TRBJ1-2; 7 positions agree with TRBD1. Germline V gene sequence: CDR1 SGHVS, CDR2 FQNEAQ. CDR3 length: 15 residues. The junction had 10 bases not matched to a gene; V was cut back by 3 bases and J by 6 bases. CDR3 sequence (DNA): TGTGCCAGCAGCTTGATACAGGGGTTCGAGGATGGCTACACCTTC. It is translated as CASSLIQGFEDGYTF.

The chain joins TRBV5-6 to TRBJ1-1, with 7 bases identical to TRBD1. This CDR3 contains 14 residues. Trimming removed 0 bases from V and 1 base from J; junction bases left unmatched: 0. Germline V gene data show CDR1 as SGHDT and CDR2 as YYEEEE. CDR3: CASSLDRGNTEAFF. Here the CDR3 DNA reads TGTGCCAGCAGCTTGGACAGGGGGAACACTGAAGCTTTCTTT. Together with reference TRBV5-6 and TRBJ1-1, the CDR3 gives the full variable domain: DAGVTQSPTHLIKTRGQQVTLRCSPKSGHDTVSWYQQALGQGPQFIFQYYEEEERQRGNFPDRFSGHQFPNYSSELNVNALLLGDSALYLCASSLDRGNTEAFFGQGTRLTVV.

The gene calls are TRBV7-2 and TRBJ2-5, with unresolved D. Germline V lookup: CDR1 SGHTA, CDR2 FQGNSA. Trimming shortened V by 1 base and J by 4 bases, and 13 bases separated the two germline ends. There are 15 residues in the CDR3. The chain's CDR3 is CASSLDPVSGETQYF. The CDR3 bases are TGTGCCAGCAGCTTAGACCCCGTGAGTGGAGAGACCCAGTACTTC.

J is TRBJ1-1 and V is TRBV5-1, with D uncertain. Deletions cut 1 base from V and 4 bases from J, with 11 bases between. The CDR3 is made up of 14 amino acids. In germline, CDR1 is SGHRS, CDR2 YFSETQ. Here the CDR3 DNA reads TGCGCCAGCAGCTTGACGCTTGTTGGCACTGAAGCTTTCTTT. It translates to CASSLTLVGTEAFF. Looking up the rest from reference TRBV5-1 and TRBJ1-1 gives the full variable domain: KAGVTQTPRYLIKTRGQQVTLSCSPISGHRSVSWYQQTPGQGLQFLFEYFSETQRNKGNFPGRFSGRQFSNSRSEMNVSTLELGDSALYLCASSLTLVGTEAFFGQGTRLTVV.

V usage is TRBV5-1 and J usage is TRBJ2-3, with 8 nucleotides matching TRBD2. With V trimmed by 2 bases and J by 0 bases, 8 bases remained unmatched. Germline-derived CDR1 and CDR2 are SGHRS and YFSETQ. CDR3 length equals 17 residues. The CDR3 spells CASSFAGGRASTDTQYF. CDR3 coding DNA: TGCGCCAGCAGCTTCGCGGGAGGACGTGCTAGCACAGATACGCAGTATTTT. Supplemented by reference TRBV5-1 and TRBJ2-3, the full variable domain reads KAGVTQTPRYLIKTRGQQVTLSCSPISGHRSVSWYQQTPGQGLQFLFEYFSETQRNKGNFPGRFSGRQFSNSRSEMNVSTLELGDSALYLCASSFAGGRASTDTQYFGPGTRLTVL.

This chain links TRBV6-5 with TRBJ1-1; 8 nucleotides agree with TRBD1. The CDR3 contains 15 residues. The V gene end was trimmed by 0 bases and the J gene end by 3 bases; junction bases not matched to a gene: 3. Germline V CDR1 and CDR2: MNHEY, SVGAGI. Here the CDR3 DNA reads TGTGCCAGCAGTTACTCTCAGGGGGCGCACACTGAAGCTTTCTTT. This sequence encodes CASSYSQGAHTEAFF.

This chain uses TRBV29-1 with TRBJ2-3; D ambiguous. This CDR3 spans 11 amino acids. V was clipped by 7 bases and J by 3 bases, with 8 bases between them. Germline CDR1 and CDR2: SQVTM and ANQGSEA. The CDR3 region is CSGQITDTQYF. CDR3 sequence (DNA): TGCAGCGGCCAAATAACAGATACGCAGTATTTT.

The chain recombines TRBV15 with TRBJ2-7; TRBD2 aligns across 9 bases. The CDR3 length is 15 residues. The V and J ends lost 0 bases and 2 bases, in that order; junction bases with no gene match: 2. Germline-derived CDR1 and CDR2 are LNHNV and YYDKDF (reference sequence). The CDR3, as DNA: TGTGCCACCAGCAGAGATCCTAGCGGGGCCTACGAGCAGTACTTC. Its protein product is CATSRDPSGAYEQYF.

The rearrangement uses TRBV25-1 and TRBJ2-1; D might be TRBD2 (6 bases). In germline, CDR1 is MGHDK, CDR2 SYGVNS. The CDR3 has 13 amino acids. V lost 4 bases and J 3 bases, leaving 7 bases between the germline ends. CDR3 nucleotide sequence: TGTGCCAGCAGTGCGGGGGTCTACAATGAGCAGTTCTTC. Translating it yields CASSAGVYNEQFF.

This rearrangement joins TRBV10-3 to TRBJ1-2, with D tentatively TRBD1 (5 bases). The CDR3 loop spans 14 amino acids. V was pared by 7 bases and J by 3 bases, with 15 bases between. CDR1 is ENHRY and CDR2 is SYGVKD in the germline V gene. Written as DNA, the CDR3 is TGTGCCATCACCCCCGCCGGGGGGGACTATGGCTACACCTTC. Residues: CAITPAGGDYGYTF.

CDR3 bases: TGTGCCAGCAGCCTACGACCTATTAGATTTCGTTCGCAGCCCCAGCATTTT. This gives the protein CASSLRPIRFRSQPQHF. The rearrangement joins TRBV14 to TRBJ1-5, with D unresolved. The germline V and J ends were trimmed by 4 bases and 7 bases, with 23 bases remaining between them. Germline CDR1 reads SGHDN; CDR2 reads FVKESK. The CDR3 consists of 17 residues.

The V gene is TRBV6-1, the J gene TRBJ1-1; D remains unclear. Trimming removed 6 bases from V and 0 bases from J, with 8 bases in between. This CDR3 contains 13 residues. Germline CDR1 MNHNS, CDR2 SASEGT. The CDR3 spells CASSGQLNTEAFF. DNA for the CDR3: TGTGCCAGCAGCGGTCAGTTGAACACTGAAGCTTTCTTT.

V gene TRBV30 combines with J gene TRBJ2-5; 12 bases are shared with TRBD2. The CDR3 is made up of 17 amino acids. Germline trimming cut 4 bases from V and 4 bases from J; bases unmatched to any gene: 13. The germline CDR1 and CDR2 sequences are GTSNPN and SVGIG (reference sequence). The CDR3 DNA reads TGTGCCTGGACTAGCGGGGGGGCGATTTCTTTACCAGAGACCCAGTACTTC. Translating it yields CAWTSGGAISLPETQYF.

The chain has TRBV28 and TRBJ1-5; D gene uncertain. V was cut by 2 bases and J by 3 bases, with 8 bases left in between. In germline, CDR1 is MDHEN, CDR2 SYDVKM. This CDR3 comprises 14 residues. CDR3 region: CASSLRSPNQPQHF. For the CDR3, the DNA is TGTGCCAGCAGTTTAAGGTCGCCCAATCAGCCCCAGCATTTT.

This chain links TRBV9 with TRBJ1-1, with D possibly TRBD1 on 5 matching bases. V was pared by 0 bases and J by 6 bases, with 12 bases between. CDR3 length equals 14 residues. In germline, CDR1 is SGDLS, CDR2 YYNGEE. The CDR3, as DNA: TGTGCCAGCAGCGTAGTTACAGGATGGGCTGAAGCTTTCTTT. Translating gives CASSVVTGWAEAFF.

The chain couples TRBV5-1 to TRBJ2-1; D not certain. V lost 4 bases, J lost 15 bases, and 20 bases lay in between. Germline CDR1 SGHRS, CDR2 YFSETQ. This CDR3 contains 13 residues. CDR3 coding DNA: TGCGCCAGCAGCCTTGCTACTGGGTCCTCATGGTTCTTC. Amino acids: CASSLATGSSWFF.

This clone is a singleton in its sample. This chain joins TRBV30 and TRBJ2-5; the D gene is possibly TRBD2 (5 bases). This CDR3 comprises 14 residues. V was trimmed by 2 bases and J by 2 bases, leaving 12 bases between them. The V gene's germline CDR1 is GTSNPN and CDR2 SVGIG (reference sequence). The CDR3 sequence: CAWSPPPGQETQYF. CDR3 DNA: TGTGCCTGGAGTCCCCCTCCGGGACAAGAGACCCAGTACTTC.

This clone was counted a single time. The V gene is TRBV30, the J gene TRBJ1-2, with D unresolved. Trimming took 2 bases from V and 5 from J, leaving 21 bases between them. There are 16 residues in the CDR3. Per the germline V gene, CDR1 is GTSNPN and CDR2 is SVGIG (reference sequence). The CDR3 sequence is CAWSPTGNWFLYGYTF. Here the CDR3 DNA reads TGTGCCTGGAGTCCGACCGGGAACTGGTTTCTTTATGGCTACACCTTC.